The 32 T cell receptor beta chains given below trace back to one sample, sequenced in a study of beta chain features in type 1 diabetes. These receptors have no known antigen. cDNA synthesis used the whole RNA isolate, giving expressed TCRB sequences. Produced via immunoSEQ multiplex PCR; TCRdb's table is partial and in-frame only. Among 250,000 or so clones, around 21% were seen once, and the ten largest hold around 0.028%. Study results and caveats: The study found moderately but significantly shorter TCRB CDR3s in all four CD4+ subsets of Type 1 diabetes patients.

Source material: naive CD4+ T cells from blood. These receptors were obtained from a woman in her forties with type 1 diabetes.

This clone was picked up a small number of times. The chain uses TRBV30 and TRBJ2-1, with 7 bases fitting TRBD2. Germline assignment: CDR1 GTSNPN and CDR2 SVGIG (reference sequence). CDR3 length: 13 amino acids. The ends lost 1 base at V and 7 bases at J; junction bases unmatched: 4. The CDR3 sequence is CAWSGPGGNEQFF. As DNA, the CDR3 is TGTGCCTGGAGTGGGCCCGGGGGGAATGAGCAGTTCTTC.

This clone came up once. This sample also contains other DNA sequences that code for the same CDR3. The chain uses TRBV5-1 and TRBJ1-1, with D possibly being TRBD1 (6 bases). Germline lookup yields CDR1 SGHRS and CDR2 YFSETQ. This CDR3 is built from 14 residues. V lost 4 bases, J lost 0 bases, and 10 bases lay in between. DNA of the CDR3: TGCGCCAGCAGCACCGACAGGATGAACACTGAAGCTTTCTTT. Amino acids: CASSTDRMNTEAFF.

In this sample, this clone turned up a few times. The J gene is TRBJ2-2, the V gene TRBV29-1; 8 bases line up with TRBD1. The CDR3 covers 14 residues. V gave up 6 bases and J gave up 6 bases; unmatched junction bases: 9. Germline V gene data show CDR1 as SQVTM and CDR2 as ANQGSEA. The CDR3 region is CSVMTGEGSGELFF. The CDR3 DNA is TGCAGCGTCATGACAGGGGAAGGCTCCGGGGAGCTGTTTTTT.

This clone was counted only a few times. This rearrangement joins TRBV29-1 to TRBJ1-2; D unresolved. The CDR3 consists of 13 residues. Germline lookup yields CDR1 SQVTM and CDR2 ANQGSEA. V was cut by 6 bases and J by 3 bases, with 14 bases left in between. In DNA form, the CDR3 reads TGCAGCGTGATCGCCCCCCGGGACTATGGCTACACCTTC. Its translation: CSVIAPRDYGYTF.

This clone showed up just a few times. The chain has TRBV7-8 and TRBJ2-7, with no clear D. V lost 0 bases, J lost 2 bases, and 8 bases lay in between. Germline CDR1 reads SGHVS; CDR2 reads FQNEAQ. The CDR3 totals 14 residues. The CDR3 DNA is TGTGCCAGCAGCTTAGCGGGCCCGGCCTACGAGCAGTACTTC. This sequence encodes CASSLAGPAYEQYF.

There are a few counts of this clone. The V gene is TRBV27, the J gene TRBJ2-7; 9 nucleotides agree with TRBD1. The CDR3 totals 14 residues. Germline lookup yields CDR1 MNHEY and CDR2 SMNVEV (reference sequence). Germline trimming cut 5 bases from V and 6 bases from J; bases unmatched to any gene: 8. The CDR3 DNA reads TGTGCCAGCAGTACGGGACAGGGAATGATCGAGCAGTACTTC. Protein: CASSTGQGMIEQYF.

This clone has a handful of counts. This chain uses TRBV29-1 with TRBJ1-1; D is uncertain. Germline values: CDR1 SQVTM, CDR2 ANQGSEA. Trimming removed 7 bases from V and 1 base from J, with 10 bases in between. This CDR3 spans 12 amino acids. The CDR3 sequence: CSARGPNTEAFF. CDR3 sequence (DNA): TGCAGCGCCCGCGGGCCGAACACTGAAGCTTTCTTT.

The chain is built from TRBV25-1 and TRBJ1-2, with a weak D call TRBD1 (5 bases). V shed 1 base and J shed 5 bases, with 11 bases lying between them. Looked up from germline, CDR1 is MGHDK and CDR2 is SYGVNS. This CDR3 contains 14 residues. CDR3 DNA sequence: TGTGCCAGCAGTGAATGGGGCGGGGGATATGGCTACACCTTC. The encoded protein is CASSEWGGGYGYTF.

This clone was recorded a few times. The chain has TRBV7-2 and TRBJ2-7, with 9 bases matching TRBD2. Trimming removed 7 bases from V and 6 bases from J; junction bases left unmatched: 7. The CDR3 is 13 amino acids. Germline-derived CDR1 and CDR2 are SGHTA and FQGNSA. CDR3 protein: CASTGREGREQYF. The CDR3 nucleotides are TGTGCCAGCACCGGGCGGGAGGGCCGCGAGCAGTACTTC.

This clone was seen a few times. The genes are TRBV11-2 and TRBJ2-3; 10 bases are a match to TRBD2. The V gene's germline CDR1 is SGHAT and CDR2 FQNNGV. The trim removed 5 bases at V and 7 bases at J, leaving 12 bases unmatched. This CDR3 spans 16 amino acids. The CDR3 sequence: CASSPDLAGAWNTQYF. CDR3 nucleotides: TGTGCCAGCAGCCCCGACCTAGCGGGAGCGTGGAATACGCAGTATTTT.

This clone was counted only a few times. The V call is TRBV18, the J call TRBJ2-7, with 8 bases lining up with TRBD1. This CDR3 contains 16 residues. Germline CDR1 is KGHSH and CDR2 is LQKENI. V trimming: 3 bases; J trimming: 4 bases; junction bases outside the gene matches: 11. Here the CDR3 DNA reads TGTGCCAGCTCACCTCCGGCAGGGGGCCTGACGTACGAGCAGTACTTC. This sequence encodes CASSPPAGGLTYEQYF.

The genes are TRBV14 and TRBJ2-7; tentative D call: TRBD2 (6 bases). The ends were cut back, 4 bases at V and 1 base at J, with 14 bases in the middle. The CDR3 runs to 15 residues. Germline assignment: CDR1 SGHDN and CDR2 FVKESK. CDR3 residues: CASSLGGSGSYEQYF. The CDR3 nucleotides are TGTGCCAGCAGCCTCGGAGGGTCAGGGTCCTACGAGCAGTACTTC.

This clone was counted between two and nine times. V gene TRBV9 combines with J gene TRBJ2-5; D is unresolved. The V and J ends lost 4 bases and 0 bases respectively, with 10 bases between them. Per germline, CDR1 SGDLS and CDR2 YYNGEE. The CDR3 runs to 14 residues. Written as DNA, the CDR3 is TGTGCCAGCAGCCCAACAGCCTACCAAGAGACCCAGTACTTC. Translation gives CASSPTAYQETQYF.

Here the CDR3 DNA reads TGTGTCGCTGGGGACAGGACGTACAATGAGCAGTTCTTC. As protein: CVAGDRTYNEQFF. V usage is TRBV28 and J usage is TRBJ2-1; TRBD1 aligns across 8 bases. The CDR3 loop spans 13 amino acids. Germline V lookup: CDR1 MDHEN, CDR2 SYDVKM.

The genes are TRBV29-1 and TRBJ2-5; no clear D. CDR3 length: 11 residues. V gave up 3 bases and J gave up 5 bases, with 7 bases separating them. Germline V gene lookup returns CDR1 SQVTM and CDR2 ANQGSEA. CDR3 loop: CSVDSSETQYF. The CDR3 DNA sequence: TGCAGCGTTGATTCGTCGGAGACCCAGTACTTC.

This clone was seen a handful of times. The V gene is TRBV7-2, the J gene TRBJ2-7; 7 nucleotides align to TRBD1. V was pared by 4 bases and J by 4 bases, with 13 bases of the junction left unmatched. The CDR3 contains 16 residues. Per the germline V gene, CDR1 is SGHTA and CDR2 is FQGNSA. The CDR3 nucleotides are TGTGCCAGCAGCTCGGGACCGAAGGGGGCCGGATACGAGCAGTACTTC. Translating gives CASSSGPKGAGYEQYF.

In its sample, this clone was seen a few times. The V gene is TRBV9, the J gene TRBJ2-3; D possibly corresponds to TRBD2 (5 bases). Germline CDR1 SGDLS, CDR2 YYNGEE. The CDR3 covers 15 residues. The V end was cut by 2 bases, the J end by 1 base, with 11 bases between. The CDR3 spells CASSVPGERTDTQYF. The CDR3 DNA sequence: TGTGCCAGCAGCGTCCCTGGGGAGCGCACAGATACGCAGTATTTT.

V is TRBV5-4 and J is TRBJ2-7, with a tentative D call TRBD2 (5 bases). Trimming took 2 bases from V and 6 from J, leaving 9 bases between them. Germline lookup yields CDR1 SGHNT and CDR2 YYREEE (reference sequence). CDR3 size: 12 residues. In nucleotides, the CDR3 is TGTGCCAGCAGCTTTCTACGGGGCGAGCAGTACTTC. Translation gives CASSFLRGEQYF.

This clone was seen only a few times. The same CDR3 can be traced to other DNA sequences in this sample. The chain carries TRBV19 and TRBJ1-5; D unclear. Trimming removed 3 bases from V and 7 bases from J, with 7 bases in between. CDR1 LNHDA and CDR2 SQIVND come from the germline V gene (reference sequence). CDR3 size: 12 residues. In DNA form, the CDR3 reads TGTGCCAGTAGTATGATCGGGCAGCCCCAGCATTTT. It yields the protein CASSMIGQPQHF.

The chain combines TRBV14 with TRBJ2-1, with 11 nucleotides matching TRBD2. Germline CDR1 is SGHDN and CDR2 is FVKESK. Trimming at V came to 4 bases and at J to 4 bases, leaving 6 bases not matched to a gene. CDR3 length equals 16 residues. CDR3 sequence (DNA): TGTGCCAGCAGCCCCCTCGGGACTAGCGGTTACAATGAGCAGTTCTTC. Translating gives CASSPLGTSGYNEQFF. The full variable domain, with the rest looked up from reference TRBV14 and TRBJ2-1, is EAGVTQFPSHSVIEKGQTVTLRCDPISGHDNLYWYRRVMGKEIKFLLHFVKESKQDESGMPNNRFLAERTGGTYSTLKVQPAELEDSGVYFCASSPLGTSGYNEQFFGPGTRLTVL.

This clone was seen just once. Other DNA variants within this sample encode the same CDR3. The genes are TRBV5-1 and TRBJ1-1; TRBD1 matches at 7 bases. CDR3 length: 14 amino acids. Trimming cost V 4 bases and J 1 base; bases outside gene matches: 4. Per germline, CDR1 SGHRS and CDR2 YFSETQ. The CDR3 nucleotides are TGCGCCAGCAGCCCCGGACAGGCGAACACTGAAGCTTTCTTT. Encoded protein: CASSPGQANTEAFF.

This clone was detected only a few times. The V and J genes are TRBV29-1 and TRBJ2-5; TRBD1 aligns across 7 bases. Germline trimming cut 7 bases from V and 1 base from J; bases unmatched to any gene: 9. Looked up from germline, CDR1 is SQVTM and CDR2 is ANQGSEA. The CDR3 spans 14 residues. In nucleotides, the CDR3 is TGCAGCGCCTACACCCGGGACAGCCAAGAGACCCAGTACTTC. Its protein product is CSAYTRDSQETQYF.

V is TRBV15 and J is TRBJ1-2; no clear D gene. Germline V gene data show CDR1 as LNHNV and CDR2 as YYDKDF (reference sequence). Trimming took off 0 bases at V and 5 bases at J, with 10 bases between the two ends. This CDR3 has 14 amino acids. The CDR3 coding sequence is TGTGCCACCAGCAGAGACCTCCTTCGTTATGGCTACACCTTC. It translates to CATSRDLLRYGYTF.

The CDR3, as DNA: TGTGCCAGCAGCACCGGACAGACACTGAACACTGAAGCTTTCTTT. Amino acid sequence: CASSTGQTLNTEAFF. The chain carries TRBV25-1 and TRBJ1-1; D possibly corresponds to TRBD1 (6 bases). The V end was cut by 6 bases, the J end by 0 bases, with 14 bases between. The CDR3 sequence is 15 residues long. Looked up from germline, CDR1 is MGHDK and CDR2 is SYGVNS.

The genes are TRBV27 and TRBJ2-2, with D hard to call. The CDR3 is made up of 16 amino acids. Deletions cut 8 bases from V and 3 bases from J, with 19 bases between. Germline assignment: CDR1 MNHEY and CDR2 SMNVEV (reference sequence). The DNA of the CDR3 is TGTGCCAGCCGCTTTCCCGGGTCCCCCTACACCGGGGAGCTGTTTTTT. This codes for CASRFPGSPYTGELFF.

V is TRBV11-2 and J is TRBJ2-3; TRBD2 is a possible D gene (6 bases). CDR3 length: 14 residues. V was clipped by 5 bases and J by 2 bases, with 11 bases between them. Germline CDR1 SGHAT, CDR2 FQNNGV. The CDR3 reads CASSPSAITDTQYF. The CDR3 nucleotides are TGTGCCAGCAGCCCTAGCGCGATCACAGATACGCAGTATTTT.

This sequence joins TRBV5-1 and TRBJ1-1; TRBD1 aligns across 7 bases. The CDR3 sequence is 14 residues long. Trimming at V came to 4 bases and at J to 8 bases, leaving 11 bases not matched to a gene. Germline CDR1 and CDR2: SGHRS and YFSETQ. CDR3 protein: CASSLQTGTPEAFF. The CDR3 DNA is TGCGCCAGCAGCCTTCAGACAGGGACCCCAGAAGCTTTCTTT.

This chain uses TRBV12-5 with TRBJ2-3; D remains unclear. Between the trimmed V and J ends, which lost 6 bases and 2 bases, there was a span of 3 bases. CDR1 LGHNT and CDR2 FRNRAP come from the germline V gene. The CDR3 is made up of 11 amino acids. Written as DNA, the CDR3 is TGTGCTAGTGGCCTCACAGATACGCAGTATTTT. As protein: CASGLTDTQYF.

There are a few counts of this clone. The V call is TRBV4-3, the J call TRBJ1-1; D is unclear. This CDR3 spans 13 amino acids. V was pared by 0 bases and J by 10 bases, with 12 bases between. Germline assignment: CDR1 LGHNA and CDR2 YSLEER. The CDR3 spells CASSQDESFGAFF. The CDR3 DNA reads TGCGCCAGCAGCCAAGATGAATCGTTCGGAGCTTTCTTT.

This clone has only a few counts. In nucleotides, the CDR3 is TGTGCCAGCAGCCACCCCGGGACAGGGGGAGGCTACACCTTC. It translates to CASSHPGTGGGYTF. The rearrangement joins TRBV6-5 to TRBJ1-2, with TRBD1 matching 11 bases. Germline V gives CDR1 MNHEY, CDR2 SVGAGI. CDR3 size: 14 residues. Trimming cost V 6 bases and J 8 bases; bases outside gene matches: 8.

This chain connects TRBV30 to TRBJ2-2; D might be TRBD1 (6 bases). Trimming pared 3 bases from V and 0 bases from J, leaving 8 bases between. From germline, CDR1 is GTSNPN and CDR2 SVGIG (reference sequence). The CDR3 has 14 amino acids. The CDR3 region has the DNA TGTGCCTGGAGCAGGGGTTCGAACACCGGGGAGCTGTTTTTT. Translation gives CAWSRGSNTGELFF.

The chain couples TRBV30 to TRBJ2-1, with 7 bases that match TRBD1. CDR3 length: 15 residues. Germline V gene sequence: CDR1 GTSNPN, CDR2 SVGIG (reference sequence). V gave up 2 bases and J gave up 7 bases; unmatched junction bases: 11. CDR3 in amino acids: CAWSPRGDSLNEQFF. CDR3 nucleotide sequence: TGTGCCTGGAGTCCCCGAGGGGACAGCTTGAATGAGCAGTTCTTC.